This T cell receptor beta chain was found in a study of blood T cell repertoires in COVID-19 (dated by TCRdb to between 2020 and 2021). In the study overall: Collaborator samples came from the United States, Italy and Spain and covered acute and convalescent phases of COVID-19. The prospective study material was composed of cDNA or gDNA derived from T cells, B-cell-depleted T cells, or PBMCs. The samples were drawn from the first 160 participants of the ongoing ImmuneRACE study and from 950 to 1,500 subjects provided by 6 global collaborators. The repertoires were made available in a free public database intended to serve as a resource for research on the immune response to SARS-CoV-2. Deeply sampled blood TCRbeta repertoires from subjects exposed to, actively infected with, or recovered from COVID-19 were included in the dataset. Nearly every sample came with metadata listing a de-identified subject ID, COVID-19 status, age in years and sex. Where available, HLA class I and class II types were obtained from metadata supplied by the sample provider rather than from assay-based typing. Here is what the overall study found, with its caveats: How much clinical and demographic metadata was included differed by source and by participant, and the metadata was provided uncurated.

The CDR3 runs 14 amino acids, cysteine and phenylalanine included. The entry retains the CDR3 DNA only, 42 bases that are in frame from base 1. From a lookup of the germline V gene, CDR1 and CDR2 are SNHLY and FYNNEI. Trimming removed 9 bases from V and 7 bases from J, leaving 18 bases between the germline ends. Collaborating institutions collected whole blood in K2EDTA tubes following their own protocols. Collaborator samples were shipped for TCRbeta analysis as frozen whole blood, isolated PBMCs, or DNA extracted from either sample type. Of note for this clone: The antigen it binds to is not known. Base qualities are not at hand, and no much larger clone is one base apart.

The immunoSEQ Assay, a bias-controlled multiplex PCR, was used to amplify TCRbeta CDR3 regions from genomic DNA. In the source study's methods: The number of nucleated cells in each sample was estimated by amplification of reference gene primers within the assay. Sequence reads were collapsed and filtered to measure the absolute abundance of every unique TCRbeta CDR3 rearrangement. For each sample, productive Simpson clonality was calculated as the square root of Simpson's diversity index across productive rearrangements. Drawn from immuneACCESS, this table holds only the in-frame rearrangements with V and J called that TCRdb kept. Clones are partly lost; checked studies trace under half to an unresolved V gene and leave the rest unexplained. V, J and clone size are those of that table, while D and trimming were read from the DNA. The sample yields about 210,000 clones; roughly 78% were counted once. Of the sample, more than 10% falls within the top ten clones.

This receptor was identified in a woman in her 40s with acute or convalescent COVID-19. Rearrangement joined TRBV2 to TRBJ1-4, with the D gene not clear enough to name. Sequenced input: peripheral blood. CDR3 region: CASNRVLNGEKLFF. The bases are TGTGCCAGTAACCGGGTCTTAAACGGTGAAAAACTGTTTTTT. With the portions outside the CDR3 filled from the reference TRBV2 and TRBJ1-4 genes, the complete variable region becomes EPEVTQTPSHQVTQMGQEVILRCVPISNHLYFYWYRQILGQKVEFLVSFYNNEISEKSEIFDDQFSVERPDGSNFTLKIRSTKLEDSAMYFCASNRVLNGEKLFFGSGTQLSVL.